These 28 T cell receptor beta chains were sequenced from one sample in a study of blood T cell repertoires in COVID-19 (dated by TCRdb to 2018 to 2021). Library preparation employed the immunoSEQ multiplex PCR assay. TCRdb obtained this table from immuneACCESS and retained in-frame rearrangements with V and J assigned. These tables miss some clones; where compared with another copy, unresolved V genes account for less than half of the shortfall, and the remainder is unexplained. The sample contains about 160,000 clones, 83% of them found a single time. The ten biggest clones cover about 4.6% of the sample. Sample: PBMCs or T cells enriched from blood (not recorded which). These receptor sequences come from a woman aged 45-65 years who had recovered from COVID-19.

The chain recombines TRBV5-4 with TRBJ1-2, with 7 bases fitting TRBD1. J was trimmed by 5 bases and V by 0 bases; bases with no gene match: 10. Looked up from germline, CDR1 is SGHNT and CDR2 is YYREEE (reference sequence). This CDR3 is 16 amino acids long. CDR3: CASSLGGGGVLYGYTF. The DNA for the CDR3 is TGTGCCAGCAGCTTGGGTGGAGGGGGCGTGTTATATGGCTACACCTTC.

V usage is TRBV5-8 and J usage is TRBJ1-2; TRBD1 might be the D (5 bases). Germline V gene data show CDR1 as SGHTS and CDR2 as YDEGEE. This CDR3 comprises 14 residues. The germline V and J ends were trimmed by 0 bases and 0 bases, with 6 bases remaining between them. The CDR3 loop is CASSLVGPNYGYTF. The CDR3 coding sequence is TGTGCCAGCAGCTTGGTGGGGCCTAACTATGGCTACACCTTC.

This clone appeared a few times. The chain recombines TRBV5-6 with TRBJ2-7; 8 positions agree with TRBD2. The CDR3 covers 14 residues. From germline, CDR1 is SGHDT and CDR2 YYEEEE. The trim removed 4 bases at V and 3 bases at J, leaving 6 bases unmatched. The CDR3: CASSTGLDVYEQYV. CDR3 in DNA: TGTGCCAGCAGCACGGGACTAGATGTCTACGAGCAGTACGTC.

V is TRBV5-1 and J is TRBJ2-3, with TRBD2 identical over 8 bases. This CDR3 has 16 residues. Germline V CDR1 and CDR2: SGHRS, YFSETQ. V shed 7 bases, J shed 6 bases, and the junction held 16 bases outside the gene matches. The CDR3 DNA is TGCGCCAGCCTCTACGGGGGGGACCCCACATTGGATACGCAGTATTTT. Its translation is CASLYGGDPTLDTQYF.

This clone is a singleton in its sample. The V and J genes are TRBV5-1 and TRBJ2-1; TRBD2 agrees at 11 bases. CDR3 length equals 18 residues. V lost 9 bases and J lost 6; bases outside the gene matches: 20. CDR1 and CDR2 (germline): SGHRS, YFSETQ. CDR3 in amino acids: CANPTSGVTPGITNEQFF. The CDR3 bases are TGCGCCAACCCGACTAGCGGGGTCACCCCGGGTATTACCAATGAGCAGTTCTTC. Filled out from reference TRBV5-1 and TRBJ2-1, the complete variable domain reads KAGVTQTPRYLIKTRGQQVTLSCSPISGHRSVSWYQQTPGQGLQFLFEYFSETQRNKGNFPGRFSGRQFSNSRSEMNVSTLELGDSALYLCANPTSGVTPGITNEQFFGPGTRLTVL.

The chain carries TRBV2 and TRBJ1-4, with a possible D match to TRBD1 (5 bases). CDR1 is SNHLY, CDR2 FYNNEI, per germline. The V end lost 9 bases, the J end lost 7 bases, and 15 bases lay between the germline ends. The CDR3 covers 13 residues. The CDR3 is CARGGPAGEKLFF. The DNA of the CDR3 is TGTGCCAGGGGGGGACCCGCGGGTGAAAAACTGTTTTTT. The whole variable domain, filled in from reference TRBV2 and TRBJ1-4, reads EPEVTQTPSHQVTQMGQEVILRCVPISNHLYFYWYRQILGQKVEFLVSFYNNEISEKSEIFDDQFSVERPDGSNFTLKIRSTKLEDSAMYFCARGGPAGEKLFFGSGTQLSVL.

With respect to this clone: This specimen includes other DNA sequences encoding the same CDR3. The chain carries TRBV19 and TRBJ1-5, with 8 bases fitting TRBD1. The germline V gene has CDR1 LNHDA and CDR2 SQIVND (reference sequence). The CDR3 runs 15 residues. The J segment lost 2 bases and the V segment lost 4 bases, leaving 4 bases of the junction unmatched. In DNA form, the CDR3 reads TGTGCCAGTAGTAGGTGGGGACAGGGCAATCAGCCCCAGCATTTT. It is translated as CASSRWGQGNQPQHF.

CDR3 nucleotide sequence: TGTGCCAGCCGGGACAGAAATAATTCACCCCTCCACTTT. Amino acids: CASRDRNNSPLHF. V and J are TRBV2 and TRBJ1-6; TRBD1 matches at 7 bases. The CDR3 has 13 residues. Germline CDR1 reads SNHLY; CDR2 reads FYNNEI. J gave up 5 bases and V 8 bases, and 3 bases lay outside the gene matches.

The V and J genes are TRBV4-1 and TRBJ1-5; a possible D gene is TRBD1 (5 bases). The CDR3 runs 16 residues. In germline, CDR1 is MGHRA, CDR2 YSYEKL. V was cut by 0 bases and J by 1 base, with 10 bases left in between. In DNA form, the CDR3 reads TGCGCCAGCAGCCAAGAACCGCAGGGAAGCAATCAGCCCCAGCATTTT. Encoded protein: CASSQEPQGSNQPQHF.

The gene calls are TRBV12-3 or TRBV12-4 and TRBJ2-2; the D is unclear. This CDR3 is 13 amino acids long. V lost 1 base to trimming and J lost 4 bases, with 4 bases between them. The CDR3 spells CASSLGSTGELFF. In nucleotides, the CDR3 is TGTGCCAGCAGTTTAGGCAGCACCGGGGAGCTGTTTTTT.

The CDR3 DNA follows: TGTGCCACCCGGAGCTCCTATAATTCACCCCTCCACTTT. Amino acid sequence: CATRSSYNSPLHF. The genes are TRBV19 and TRBJ1-6; D gene uncertain. The germline V and J ends were trimmed by 10 bases and 0 bases, with 7 bases remaining between them. This CDR3 region has 13 residues. Germline V lookup: CDR1 LNHDA, CDR2 SQIVND (reference sequence).

This clone has a single count. This rearrangement joins TRBV7-2 to TRBJ1-1, with TRBD1 identical over 10 bases. J gave up 5 bases and V 4 bases, and 4 bases lay outside the gene matches. The CDR3 has 14 amino acids. CDR1 SGHTA and CDR2 FQGNSA come from the germline V gene. Written as DNA, the CDR3 is TGTGCCAGCAGCTCGGGACAGGGGCGGACTGAAGCTTTCTTT. As protein: CASSSGQGRTEAFF.

This clone came up once. This sequence joins TRBV6-5 and TRBJ1-2; D possibly corresponds to TRBD1 (6 bases). Germline V CDR1 and CDR2: MNHEY, SVGAGI. The CDR3 covers 14 residues. Trimming took 8 bases from V and 4 from J, leaving 17 bases between them. CDR3 sequence reads: CASEPGHLPYGYTF. For the CDR3, the DNA is TGTGCCAGCGAGCCGGGACACCTTCCCTATGGCTACACCTTC.

Notes on this clone: Other DNA sequences in the sample encode the same CDR3. V gene TRBV12-3 or TRBV12-4 combines with J gene TRBJ1-1; TRBD1 might be the D (5 bases). The length of the CDR3 is 13 residues. Trimming cost V 6 bases and J 1 base, with 9 bases left between them. CDR3 in amino acids: CASSFGQNTEAFF. The DNA of the CDR3 is TGTGCCAGCAGCTTCGGACAGAACACTGAAGCTTTCTTT.

The genes are TRBV18 and TRBJ1-2; 10 bases agree with TRBD1. Germline trimming cut 4 bases from V and 4 bases from J; bases unmatched to any gene: 6. This CDR3 is 15 amino acids long. The germline gives CDR1 KGHSH, CDR2 LQKENI. CDR3 DNA: TGTGCCAGCTCACAAGGACAGGGGGGGGCCTATGGCTACACCTTC. As protein: CASSQGQGGAYGYTF. Looking up the rest from reference TRBV18 and TRBJ1-2 gives the full variable domain: NAGVMQNPRHLVRRRGQEARLRCSPMKGHSHVYWYRQLPEEGLKFMVYLQKENIIDESGMPKERFSAEFPKEGPSILRIQQVVRGDSAAYFCASSQGQGGAYGYTFGSGTRLTVV.

The chain employs TRBV27 and TRBJ1-2; 8 bases agree with TRBD1. Germline loops: CDR1 MNHEY, CDR2 SMNVEV (reference sequence). The CDR3 has 16 amino acids. The J segment lost 5 bases and the V segment lost 3 bases, leaving 11 bases of the junction unmatched. The CDR3 protein is CASSFGQGTNYYGYTF. The CDR3 region has the DNA TGTGCCAGCAGTTTCGGACAGGGAACGAACTATTATGGCTACACCTTC.

This chain uses TRBV7-9 with TRBJ2-3; the match to TRBD2 covers 9 bases. CDR1 is SEHNR, CDR2 FQNEAQ, per germline (reference sequence). The CDR3 is made up of 16 amino acids. V shed 1 base, J shed 1 base, and the junction held 3 bases outside the gene matches. The CDR3 coding sequence is TGTGCCAGCAGCTTAGGGTCTAGCGGGGGCACAGATACGCAGTATTTT. Translating it yields CASSLGSSGGTDTQYF.

The rearrangement links TRBV28 to TRBJ2-1, with 8 bases matching TRBD2. The CDR3 runs to 14 residues. Trimming took 10 bases from V and 4 from J; bases not matched to a gene: 9. The germline V gene encodes CDR1 MDHEN and CDR2 SYDVKM. CDR3 protein: CATLTSGGYNEQFF. DNA of the CDR3: TGTGCCACCCTTACTAGCGGTGGTTACAATGAGCAGTTCTTC.

The chain combines TRBV6-5 with TRBJ2-1, with 9 positions matching TRBD2. Germline CDR1 reads MNHEY; CDR2 reads SVGAGI. There are 14 residues in the CDR3. After removal of 7 bases from V and 10 bases from J, the junction contained 11 bases not matched to a gene. The CDR3 sequence: CASIWAGGPYEQFF. As DNA, the CDR3 is TGTGCCAGCATCTGGGCGGGGGGGCCGTACGAGCAGTTCTTC.

The V gene is TRBV10-2, the J gene TRBJ2-6; TRBD1 matches at 8 bases. V shed 5 bases, J shed 4 bases, and the junction held 13 bases outside the gene matches. Germline V gene lookup returns CDR1 WSHSY and CDR2 SAAADI. This CDR3 is 18 amino acids long. For the CDR3, the DNA is TGCGCCAGCAGTTGGACAGGGCCCCTTTCCTCGGGGGCCAACGTCCTGACTTTC. It is translated as CASSWTGPLSSGANVLTF.

This chain links TRBV27 with TRBJ1-6; possible D gene TRBD1, 5 bases. The CDR3 loop spans 13 amino acids. The V gene lost 8 bases and the J gene lost 9 bases, with 14 bases spanning the gap. CDR1 and CDR2 from the germline V gene are MNHEY and SMNVEV (reference sequence). CDR3: CASAKEGRSPLHF. CDR3 DNA sequence: TGTGCCAGCGCAAAGGAGGGGCGTTCACCCCTCCACTTT.

In DNA form, the CDR3 reads TGTGCCAGCTCACCAGCCGGGATCACTGAAGCTTTCTTT. This translates into CASSPAGITEAFF. The chain links TRBV18 to TRBJ1-1; no clear D. The V end was cut by 2 bases, the J end by 4 bases, with 8 bases between. In germline, CDR1 is KGHSH, CDR2 LQKENI. CDR3 length: 13 residues.

This clone has just a few counts. The chain couples TRBV5-1 to TRBJ2-3; 9 nucleotides line up with TRBD2. V lost 4 bases, J lost 6 bases, and 18 bases stayed unmatched. The germline CDR1 and CDR2 sequences are SGHRS and YFSETQ. This CDR3 is built from 18 residues. The CDR3 sequence is CASSVNGVAGEAGDTQYF. CDR3 coding DNA: TGCGCCAGCAGCGTAAACGGGGTAGCGGGAGAAGCTGGGGATACGCAGTATTTT.

This clone was detected once. The missing conserved phenylalanine or tryptophan at the end of this CDR3 makes a read error likely. No DNA is shown, since the ends of the CDR3 on it are uncertain; the CDR3 is the one TCRdb lists. The chain links TRBV11-2 to TRBJ1-1. The length of the CDR3 is 15 amino acids, counting both ends. The germline V gene encodes CDR1 SGHAT and CDR2 FQNNGV. Here the CDR3 reads CASSSPGLGPGEILL.

The chain links TRBV19 to TRBJ1-5; D is possibly TRBD1 (5 bases). Deletions cut 3 bases from V and 4 bases from J, with 13 bases between. Germline V gene sequence: CDR1 LNHDA, CDR2 SQIVND (reference sequence). CDR3 length: 15 amino acids. The CDR3 sequence is CASSIAGPINQPQHF. DNA of the CDR3: TGTGCCAGTAGTATCGCAGGGCCTATAAATCAGCCCCAGCATTTT.

The chain joins TRBV7-9 to TRBJ1-4; 9 nucleotides line up with TRBD1. V lost 6 bases, J lost 5 bases, and 4 bases stayed unmatched. This CDR3 is built from 14 residues. Germline loops: CDR1 SEHNR, CDR2 FQNEAQ (reference sequence). DNA for the CDR3: TGTGCCAGCAGTCTTGGGACAGGGAATGAAAAACTGTTTTTT. Protein sequence: CASSLGTGNEKLFF.

V usage is TRBV5-4 and J usage is TRBJ1-5; TRBD1 is a possible D gene (5 bases). Trimming shortened V by 0 bases and J by 2 bases, and 9 bases separated the two germline ends. Germline values: CDR1 SGHNT, CDR2 YYREEE (reference sequence). The CDR3 has 15 residues. The CDR3 is CASSLGGTGNQPQHF. In DNA form, the CDR3 reads TGTGCCAGCAGCTTGGGCGGGACTGGCAATCAGCCCCAGCATTTT.

Concerning this clone itself: This sample also contains other DNA sequences that code for the same CDR3. The chain uses TRBV2 and TRBJ1-5; 8 nucleotides align to TRBD1. This CDR3 has 14 amino acids. Trimming at V came to 9 bases and at J to 1 base, leaving 5 bases not matched to a gene. CDR1 and CDR2 (germline): SNHLY, FYNNEI. The DNA of the CDR3 is TGTGCCAGTGGACAGGGTATCAGCAATCAGCCCCAGCATTTT. Translated, it gives CASGQGISNQPQHF.